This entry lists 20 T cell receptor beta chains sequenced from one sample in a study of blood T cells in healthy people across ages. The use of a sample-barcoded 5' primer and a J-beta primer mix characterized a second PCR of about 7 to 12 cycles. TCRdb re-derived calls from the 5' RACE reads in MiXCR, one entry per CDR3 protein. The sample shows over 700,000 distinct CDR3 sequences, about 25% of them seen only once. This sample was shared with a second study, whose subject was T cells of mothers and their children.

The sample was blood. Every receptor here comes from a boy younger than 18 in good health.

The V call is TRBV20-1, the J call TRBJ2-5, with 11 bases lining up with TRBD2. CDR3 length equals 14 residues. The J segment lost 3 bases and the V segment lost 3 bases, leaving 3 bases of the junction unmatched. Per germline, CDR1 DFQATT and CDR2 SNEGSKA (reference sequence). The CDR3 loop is CSARTSGVKETQYF. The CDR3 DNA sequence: TGCAGTGCTAGGACTAGCGGGGTGAAAGAGACCCAGTACTTC.

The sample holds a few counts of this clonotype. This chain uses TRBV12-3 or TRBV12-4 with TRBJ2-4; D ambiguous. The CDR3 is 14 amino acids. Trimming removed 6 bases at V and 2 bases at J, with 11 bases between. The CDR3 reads CASSKGGSKNIQYF. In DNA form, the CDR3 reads TGTGCCAGCAGCAAAGGCGGATCCAAAAACATTCAGTACTTC.

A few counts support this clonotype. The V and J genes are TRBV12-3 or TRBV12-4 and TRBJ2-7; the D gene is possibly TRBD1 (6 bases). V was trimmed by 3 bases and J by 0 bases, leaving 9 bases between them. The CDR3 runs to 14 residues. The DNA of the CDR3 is TGTGCCAGCAGTTTTCAGGGGACCTCCTACGAGCAGTACTTC. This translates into CASSFQGTSYEQYF.

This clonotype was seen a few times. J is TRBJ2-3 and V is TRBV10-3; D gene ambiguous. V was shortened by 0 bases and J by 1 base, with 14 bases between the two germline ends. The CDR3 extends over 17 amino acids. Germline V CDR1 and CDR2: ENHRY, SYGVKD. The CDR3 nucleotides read TGTGCCATCAGTGAGTCTCACAGCTTAACTGGCACAGATACGCAGTATTTT. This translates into CAISESHSLTGTDTQYF.

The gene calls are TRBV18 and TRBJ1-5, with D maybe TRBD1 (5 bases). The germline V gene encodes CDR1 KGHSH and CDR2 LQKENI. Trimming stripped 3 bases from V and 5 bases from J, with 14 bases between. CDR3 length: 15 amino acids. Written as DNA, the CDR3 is TGTGCCAGCTCACCTTTACCCTCACAGGATCAGCCCCAGCATTTT. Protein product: CASSPLPSQDQPQHF. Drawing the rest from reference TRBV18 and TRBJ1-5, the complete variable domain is NAGVMQNPRHLVRRRGQEARLRCSPMKGHSHVYWYRQLPEEGLKFMVYLQKENIIDESGMPKERFSAEFPKEGPSILRIQQVVRGDSAAYFCASSPLPSQDQPQHFGDGTRLSIL.

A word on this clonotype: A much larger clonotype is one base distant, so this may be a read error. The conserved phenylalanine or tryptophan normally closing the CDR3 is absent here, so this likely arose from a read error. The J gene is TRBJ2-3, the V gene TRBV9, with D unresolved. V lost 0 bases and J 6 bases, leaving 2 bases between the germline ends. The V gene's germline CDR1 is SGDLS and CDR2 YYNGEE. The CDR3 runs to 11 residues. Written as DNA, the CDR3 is TGTGCCAGCAGCGTAGAGGATACGCAGTATCTT. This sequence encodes CASSVEDTQYL.

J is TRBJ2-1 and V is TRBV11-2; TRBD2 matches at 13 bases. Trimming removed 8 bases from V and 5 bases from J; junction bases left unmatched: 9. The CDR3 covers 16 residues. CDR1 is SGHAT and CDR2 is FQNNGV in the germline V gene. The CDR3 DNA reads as TGTGCCAGCGGAAAACTAGCGGGAGGGCCTGACAATGAGCAGTTCTTC. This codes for CASGKLAGGPDNEQFF.

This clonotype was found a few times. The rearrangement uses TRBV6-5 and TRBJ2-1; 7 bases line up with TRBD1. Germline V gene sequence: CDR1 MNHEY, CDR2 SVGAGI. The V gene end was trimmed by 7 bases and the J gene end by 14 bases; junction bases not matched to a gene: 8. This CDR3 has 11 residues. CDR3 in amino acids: CASTMGTEEFF. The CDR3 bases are TGTGCCAGCACCATGGGGACAGAGGAGTTCTTC.

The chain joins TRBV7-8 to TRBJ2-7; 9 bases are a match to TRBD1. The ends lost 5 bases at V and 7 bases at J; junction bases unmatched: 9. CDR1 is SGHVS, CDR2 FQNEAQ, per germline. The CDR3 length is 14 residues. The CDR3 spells CASSPAGTGSEQYF. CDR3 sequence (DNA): TGTGCCAGCAGCCCCGCCGGGACAGGGAGTGAGCAGTACTTC.

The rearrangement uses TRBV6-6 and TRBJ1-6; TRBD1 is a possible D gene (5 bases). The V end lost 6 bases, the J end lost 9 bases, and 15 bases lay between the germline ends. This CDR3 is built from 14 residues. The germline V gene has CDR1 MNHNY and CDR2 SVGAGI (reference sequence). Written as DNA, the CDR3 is TGTGCCAGCAGAAGGGACGCCGGGGCTTCACCCCTCCACTTT. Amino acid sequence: CASRRDAGASPLHF.

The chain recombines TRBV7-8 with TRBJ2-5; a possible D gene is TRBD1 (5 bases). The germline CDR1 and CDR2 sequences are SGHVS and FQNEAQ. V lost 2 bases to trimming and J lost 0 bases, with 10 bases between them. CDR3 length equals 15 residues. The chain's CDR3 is CASSLRQGHQETQYF. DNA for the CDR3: TGTGCCAGCAGCTTAAGGCAGGGCCACCAAGAGACCCAGTACTTC.

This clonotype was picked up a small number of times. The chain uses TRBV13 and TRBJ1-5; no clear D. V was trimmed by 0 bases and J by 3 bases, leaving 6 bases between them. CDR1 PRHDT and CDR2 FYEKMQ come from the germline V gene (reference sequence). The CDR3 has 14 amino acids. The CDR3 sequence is CASSLGGINQPQHF. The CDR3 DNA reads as TGTGCCAGCAGCTTAGGGGGGATCAATCAGCCCCAGCATTTT.

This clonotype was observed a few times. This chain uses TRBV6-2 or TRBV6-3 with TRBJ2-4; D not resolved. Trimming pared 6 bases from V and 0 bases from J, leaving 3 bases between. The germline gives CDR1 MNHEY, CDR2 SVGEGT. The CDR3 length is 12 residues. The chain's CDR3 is CASREAKNIQYF. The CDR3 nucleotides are TGTGCCAGCAGGGAAGCCAAAAACATTCAGTACTTC.

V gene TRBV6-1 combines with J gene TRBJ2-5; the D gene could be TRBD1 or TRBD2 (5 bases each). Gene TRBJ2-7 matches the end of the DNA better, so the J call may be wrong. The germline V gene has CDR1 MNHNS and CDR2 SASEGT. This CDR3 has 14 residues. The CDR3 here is CASGWGPLNYEQYF. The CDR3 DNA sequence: TGTGCCAGCGGATGGGGACCCCTCAACTACGAGCAGTACTTC.

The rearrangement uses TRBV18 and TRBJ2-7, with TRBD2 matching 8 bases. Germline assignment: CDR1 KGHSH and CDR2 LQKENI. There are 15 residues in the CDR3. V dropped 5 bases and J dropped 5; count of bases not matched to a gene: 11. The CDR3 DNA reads TGTGCCAGCTCATCGGGTCAGCGGGAGCTGAACGAGCAGTACTTC. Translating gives CASSSGQRELNEQYF. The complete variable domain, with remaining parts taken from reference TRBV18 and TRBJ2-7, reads NAGVMQNPRHLVRRRGQEARLRCSPMKGHSHVYWYRQLPEEGLKFMVYLQKENIIDESGMPKERFSAEFPKEGPSILRIQQVVRGDSAAYFCASSSGQRELNEQYFGPGTRLTVT.

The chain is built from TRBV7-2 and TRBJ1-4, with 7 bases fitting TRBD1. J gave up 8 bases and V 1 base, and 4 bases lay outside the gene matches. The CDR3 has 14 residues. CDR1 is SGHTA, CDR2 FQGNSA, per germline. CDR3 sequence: CASSLDRGGEKLFF. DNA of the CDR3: TGTGCCAGCAGCTTAGACAGGGGAGGCGAAAAACTGTTTTTT.

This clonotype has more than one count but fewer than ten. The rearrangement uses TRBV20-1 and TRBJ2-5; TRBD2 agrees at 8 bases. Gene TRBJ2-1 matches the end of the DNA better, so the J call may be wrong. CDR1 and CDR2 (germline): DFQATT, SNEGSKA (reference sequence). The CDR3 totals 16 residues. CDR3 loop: CSARLMKLAAYNEQFF. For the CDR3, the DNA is TGCAGTGCTAGACTAATGAAACTAGCGGCTTACAATGAGCAGTTCTTC.

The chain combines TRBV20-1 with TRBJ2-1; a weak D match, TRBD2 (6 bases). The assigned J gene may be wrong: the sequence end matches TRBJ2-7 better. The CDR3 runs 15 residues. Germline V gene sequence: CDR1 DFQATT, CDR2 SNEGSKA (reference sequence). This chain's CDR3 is CSARMWGTDSYEQYF. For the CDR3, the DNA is TGCAGTGCTAGGATGTGGGGGACTGACTCCTACGAGCAGTACTTC.

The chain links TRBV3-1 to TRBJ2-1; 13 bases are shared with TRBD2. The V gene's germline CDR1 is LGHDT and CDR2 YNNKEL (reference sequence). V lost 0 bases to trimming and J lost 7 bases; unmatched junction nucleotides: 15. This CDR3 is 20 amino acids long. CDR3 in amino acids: CASSQDFRGLGLAGTNEQFF. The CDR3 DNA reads TGTGCCAGCAGCCAAGATTTCCGGGGCTTGGGACTAGCGGGGACTAATGAGCAGTTCTTC.

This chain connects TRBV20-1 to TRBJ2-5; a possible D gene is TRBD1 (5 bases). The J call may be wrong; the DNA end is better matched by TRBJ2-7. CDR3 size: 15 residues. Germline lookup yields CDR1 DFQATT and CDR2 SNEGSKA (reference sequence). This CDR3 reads CSARDAGAGYYEQYF. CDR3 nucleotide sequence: TGCAGTGCTAGAGATGCTGGGGCAGGGTACTACGAGCAGTACTTC.